The TCR beta chain described here comes from a study of cytomegalovirus exposure and HLA in healthy donors. Looked up from germline, CDR1 is MNHNS and CDR2 is SASEGT. The CDR3 is 15 residues long. Remarks on this clone: Sequence at one end of the junction differs from germline and may be a read error. At the DNA level, this CDR3 is encoded by other sequences in the same sample as well.

The method was immunoSEQ multiplex PCR; TCRdb's version includes in-frame clones alone and lacks a portion of them. The data contain 300,000 or so clones, over 75% of them singletons. The sample was PBMCs. The origin of this receptor is a man aged 25-40 years in good health and CMV-seronegative. V usage is TRBV6-1 and J usage is TRBJ1-5, with a possible D match to TRBD1 (6 bases). The CDR3 DNA follows: TGTGCTAGCAGTGAAGCGGGGGGGGCGAATCAGCCCCAGCATTTT. Its protein is CASSEAGGANQPQHF.